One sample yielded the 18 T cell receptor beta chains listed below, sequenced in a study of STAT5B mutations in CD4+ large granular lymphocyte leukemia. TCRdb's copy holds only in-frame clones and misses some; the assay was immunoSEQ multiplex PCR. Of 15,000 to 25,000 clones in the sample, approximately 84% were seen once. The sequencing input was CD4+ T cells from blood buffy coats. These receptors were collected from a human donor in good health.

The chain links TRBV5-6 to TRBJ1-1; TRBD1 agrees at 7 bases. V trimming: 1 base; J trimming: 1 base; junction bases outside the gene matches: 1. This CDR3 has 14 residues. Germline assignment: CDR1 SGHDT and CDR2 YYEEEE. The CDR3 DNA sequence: TGTGCCAGCAGCTTGAGACAGGGGAACACTGAAGCTTTCTTT. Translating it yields CASSLRQGNTEAFF.

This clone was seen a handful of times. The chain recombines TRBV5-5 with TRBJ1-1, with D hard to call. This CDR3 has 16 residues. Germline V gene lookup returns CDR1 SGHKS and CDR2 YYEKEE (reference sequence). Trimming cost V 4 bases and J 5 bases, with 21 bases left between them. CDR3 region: CASSATSRGFGTEAFF. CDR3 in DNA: TGTGCCAGCAGCGCAACTTCGCGTGGGTTCGGGACTGAAGCTTTCTTT. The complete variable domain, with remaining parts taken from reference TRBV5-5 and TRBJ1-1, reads DAGVTQSPTHLIKTRGQQVTLRCSPISGHKSVSWYQQVLGQGPQFIFQYYEKEERGRGNFPDRFSARQFPNYSSELNVNALLLGDSALYLCASSATSRGFGTEAFFGQGTRLTVV.

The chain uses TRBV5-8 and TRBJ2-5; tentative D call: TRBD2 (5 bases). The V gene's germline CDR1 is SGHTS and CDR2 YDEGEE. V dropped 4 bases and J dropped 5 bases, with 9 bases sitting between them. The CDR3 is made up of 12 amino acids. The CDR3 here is CASSRGKETQYF. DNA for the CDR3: TGTGCCAGCAGCAGAGGGAAGGAGACCCAGTACTTC. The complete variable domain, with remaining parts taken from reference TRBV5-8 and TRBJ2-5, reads EAGVTQSPTHLIKTRGQQATLRCSPISGHTSVYWYQQALGLGLQFLLWYDEGEERNRGNFPPRFSGRQFPNYSSELNVNALELEDSALYLCASSRGKETQYFGPGTRLLVL.

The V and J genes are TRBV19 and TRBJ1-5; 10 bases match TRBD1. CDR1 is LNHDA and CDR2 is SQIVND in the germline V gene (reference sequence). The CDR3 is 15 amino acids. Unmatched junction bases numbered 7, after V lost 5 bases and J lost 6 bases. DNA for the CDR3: TGTGCCAGTAGTTTAACCGGGACAGGGGTTCAGCCCCAGCATTTT. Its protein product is CASSLTGTGVQPQHF.

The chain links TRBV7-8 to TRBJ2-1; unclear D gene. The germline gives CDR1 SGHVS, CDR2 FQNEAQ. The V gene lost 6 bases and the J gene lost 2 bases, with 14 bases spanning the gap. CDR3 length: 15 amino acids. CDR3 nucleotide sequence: TGTGCCAGCAGTTTTCCGACCGGTACCTACAATGAGCAGTTCTTC. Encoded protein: CASSFPTGTYNEQFF.

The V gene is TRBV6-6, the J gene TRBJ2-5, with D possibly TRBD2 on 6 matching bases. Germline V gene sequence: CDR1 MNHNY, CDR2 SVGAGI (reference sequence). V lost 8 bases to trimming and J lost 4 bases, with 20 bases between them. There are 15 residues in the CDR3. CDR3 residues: CASGTSSAPVETQYF. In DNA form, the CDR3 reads TGTGCCAGCGGGACCTCTAGCGCACCAGTAGAGACCCAGTACTTC.

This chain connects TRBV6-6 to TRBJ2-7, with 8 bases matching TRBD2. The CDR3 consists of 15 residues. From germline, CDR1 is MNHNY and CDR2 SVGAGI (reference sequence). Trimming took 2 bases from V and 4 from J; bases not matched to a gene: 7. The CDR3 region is CASSYGLTSEYEQYF. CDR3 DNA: TGTGCCAGCAGTTACGGGCTGACTAGCGAGTACGAGCAGTACTTC.

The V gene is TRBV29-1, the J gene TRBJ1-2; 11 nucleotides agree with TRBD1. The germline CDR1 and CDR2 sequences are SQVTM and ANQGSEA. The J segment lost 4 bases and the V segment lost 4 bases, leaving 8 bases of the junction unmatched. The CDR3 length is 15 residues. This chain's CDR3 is CSVVVGTGGSYGYTF. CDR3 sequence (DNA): TGCAGCGTTGTAGTTGGGACAGGGGGAAGCTATGGCTACACCTTC.

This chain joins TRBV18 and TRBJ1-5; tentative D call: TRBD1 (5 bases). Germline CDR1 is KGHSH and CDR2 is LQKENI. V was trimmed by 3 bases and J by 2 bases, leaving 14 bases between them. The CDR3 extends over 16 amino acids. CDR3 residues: CASSPRLGEGNQPQHF. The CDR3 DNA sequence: TGTGCCAGCTCACCTCGACTGGGGGAGGGCAATCAGCCCCAGCATTTT.

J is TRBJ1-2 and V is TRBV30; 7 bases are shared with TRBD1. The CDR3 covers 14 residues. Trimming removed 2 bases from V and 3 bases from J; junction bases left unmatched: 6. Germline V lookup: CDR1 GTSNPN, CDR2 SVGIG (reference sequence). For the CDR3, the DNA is TGTGCCTGGAGTCCCAGACAGGGCCACTATGGCTACACCTTC. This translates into CAWSPRQGHYGYTF.

The CDR3, as DNA: TGTGCCAGCAGTTGGCGGGGGTCCTACAATGAGCAGTTCTTC. Amino acids: CASSWRGSYNEQFF. The chain couples TRBV27 to TRBJ2-1; 7 bases map to TRBD2. The V segment lost 4 bases and the J segment 1 base; nucleotides outside the gene matches: 1. The V gene's germline CDR1 is MNHEY and CDR2 SMNVEV (reference sequence). The CDR3 is 14 amino acids.

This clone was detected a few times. DNA of the CDR3: TGTGCCAGCAGCCCAGGACAGGGGAGGTCCTACACCTTC. This sequence encodes CASSPGQGRSYTF. The rearrangement joins TRBV27 to TRBJ1-2; TRBD1 matches at 9 bases. The trim removed 6 bases at V and 10 bases at J, leaving 9 bases unmatched. CDR3 length: 13 residues. Germline CDR1 is MNHEY and CDR2 is SMNVEV (reference sequence).

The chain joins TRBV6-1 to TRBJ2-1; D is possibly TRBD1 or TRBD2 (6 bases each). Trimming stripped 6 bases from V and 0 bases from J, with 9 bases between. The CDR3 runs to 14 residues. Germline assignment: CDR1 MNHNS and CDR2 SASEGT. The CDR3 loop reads CASSRGLSYNEQFF. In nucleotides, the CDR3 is TGTGCCAGCAGCCGGGGGCTCTCCTACAATGAGCAGTTCTTC.

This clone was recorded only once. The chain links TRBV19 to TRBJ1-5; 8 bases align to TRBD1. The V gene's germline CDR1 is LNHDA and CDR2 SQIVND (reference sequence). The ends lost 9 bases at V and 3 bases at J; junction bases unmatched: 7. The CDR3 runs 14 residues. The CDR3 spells CASRGPGSNQPQHF. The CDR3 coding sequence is TGTGCCAGCAGGGGGCCCGGTTCCAATCAGCCCCAGCATTTT.

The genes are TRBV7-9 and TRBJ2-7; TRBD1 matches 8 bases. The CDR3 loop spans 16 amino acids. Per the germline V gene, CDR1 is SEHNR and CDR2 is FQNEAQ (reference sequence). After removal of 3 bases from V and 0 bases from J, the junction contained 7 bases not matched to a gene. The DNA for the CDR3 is TGTGCCAGCAGCTTTTTCGGACAGGGTAACTCCTACGAGCAGTACTTC. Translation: CASSFFGQGNSYEQYF.

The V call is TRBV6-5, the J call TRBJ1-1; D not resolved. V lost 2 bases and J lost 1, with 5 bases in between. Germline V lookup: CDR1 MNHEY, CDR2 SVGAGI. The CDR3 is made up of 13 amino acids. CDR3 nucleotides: TGTGCCAGCAGTTACACAGAGAACACTGAAGCTTTCTTT. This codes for CASSYTENTEAFF.

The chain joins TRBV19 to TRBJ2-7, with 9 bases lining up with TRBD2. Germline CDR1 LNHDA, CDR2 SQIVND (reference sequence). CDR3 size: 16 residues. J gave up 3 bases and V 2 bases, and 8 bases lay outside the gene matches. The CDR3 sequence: CASSIRGSGSGYEQYF. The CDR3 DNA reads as TGTGCCAGTAGTATACGGGGTAGCGGGAGTGGCTACGAGCAGTACTTC.

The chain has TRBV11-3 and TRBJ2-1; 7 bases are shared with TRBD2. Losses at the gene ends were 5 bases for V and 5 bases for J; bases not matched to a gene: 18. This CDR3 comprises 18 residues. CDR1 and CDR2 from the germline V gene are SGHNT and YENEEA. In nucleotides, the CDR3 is TGTGCCAGCAGCCTAAGTCCCCGCCTAGCGGTGGGGGACAATGAGCAGTTCTTC. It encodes CASSLSPRLAVGDNEQFF.